This TCR beta chain was documented in a study of OX40 agonist ivuxolimab in advanced cancers. Study background: Enrollees could have had prior anti-PD-1, anti-PD-L1 or anti-CTLA-4 therapy, which about 42% had received.

V was clipped by 4 bases and J by 0 bases, with 13 bases between them. Germline CDR1 SGHNT, CDR2 YYREEE (reference sequence). The CDR3 consists of 15 residues. A word on this clone: Its matching antigen is unknown.

Method: immunoSEQ multiplex PCR; TCRdb's copy keeps in-frame clones and lacks some. The data contain tens of thousands of clones, about 88% of them seen just once; the ten biggest clones take up 0.25% to 0.35%. Whole-study findings and limits: Expanded peripheral T cell antigen specificity was not determined. Researchers report that CD8+ T cells had, on average, more expanded clones than CD4+.

This chain connects TRBV5-4 to TRBJ1-1; D call uncertain. The sample consisted of CD4+ or CD8+ T cells sorted from blood, taken in a trial of the OX40 agonist ivuxolimab. This TCR was recovered from an adult with an advanced solid tumor such as melanoma, head and neck, liver or kidney cancer. CDR3 coding DNA: TGTGCCAGCAGCCTCAAGGCGGGGATGAACACTGAAGCTTTCTTT. Protein: CASSLKAGMNTEAFF.